This is a list of T cell receptor beta chains from one sample in a study of OX40 agonist ivuxolimab in advanced cancers. Repertoires were generated with immunoSEQ multiplex PCR, while TCRdb's copy carries only in-frame clones and drops some. Of approximately 79,000 clones in the sample, about 88% were seen once. The starting material was CD4+ or CD8+ T cells sorted from blood, obtained in a trial of the OX40 agonist ivuxolimab. The source is an adult with an advanced solid tumor such as melanoma, head and neck, liver or kidney cancer. Each CDR3 is given with its conserved first and last residue. The order of the fields is CDR3 protein, CDR3 DNA, D gene, J gene, V gene, clone size. The D gene is left open where the match is weak. Expanded clones get a size class; other rows say once, few or many, or leave the size out.

CASSQYRGASEKLFF TGCGCCAGCAGCCAGTACCGGGGGGCGAGTGAAAAACTGTTTTTT NA TRBJ1-4 TRBV4-3 once
CASSSGQGYEQYF TGTGCCAGCAGCTCTGGACAGGGATACGAGCAGTACTTC TRBD1 TRBJ2-7 TRBV11-3 NA
CASSLGTVNTQYF TGTGCCAGCAGCTTAGGGACAGTGAATACGCAGTATTTT NA TRBJ2-3 TRBV11-3 NA
CASSLDWTNTEAFF TGTGCCAGCAGCTTAGATTGGACTAACACTGAAGCTTTCTTT NA TRBJ1-1 TRBV7-2 NA
CASSYHTSGRAGEQFF TGTGCCAGCAGTTACCATACTAGCGGGAGGGCAGGAGAGCAGTTCTTC TRBD2 TRBJ2-1 TRBV2 NA
CASSPPQGATSYNEQFF TGTGCCAGCAGTCCCCCCCAAGGGGCGACGTCCTACAATGAGCAGTTCTTC NA TRBJ2-1 TRBV27 NA
CASSSRAGRNTEAFF TGTGCCAGCAGCTCCCGGGCCGGCAGAAACACTGAAGCTTTCTTT NA TRBJ1-1 TRBV13 NA
CASSQEVGASNTEAFF TGTGCCAGCAGCCAAGAAGTGGGGGCTTCGAACACTGAAGCTTTCTTT NA TRBJ1-1 TRBV4-2 NA
CASSLASGNQPQHF TGTGCCAGCAGCTTAGCTTCGGGAAATCAGCCCCAGCATTTT NA TRBJ1-5 TRBV11-3 NA
CASSLGETGGNYGYTF TGTGCCAGCAGCTTAGGGGAGACAGGGGGCAACTATGGCTACACCTTC TRBD1 TRBJ1-2 TRBV7-9 NA
CAISESVGTDTQYF TGTGCCATCAGTGAGTCGGTGGGCACAGATACGCAGTATTTT NA TRBJ2-3 TRBV10-3 NA
CASSMGKQAPSTDTQYF TGTGCCAGCAGCATGGGGAAACAAGCGCCTAGCACAGATACGCAGTATTTT NA TRBJ2-3 TRBV21-1 NA
CASSLDQGGETQYF TGTGCCAGCAGCTTAGACCAAGGTGGAGAGACCCAGTACTTC NA TRBJ2-5 TRBV7-2 NA